This is a list of T cell receptor beta chains from one sample in a study of T cell repertoires in cytomegalovirus infection. No antigen has been assigned to these receptors. TCRdb redid the calling of the reads with MiXCR, one entry per CDR3 protein. The sample records approximately 100,000 distinct CDR3 sequences, about 28% being singletons. Sample: CD8+ T cells from cultured PBMCs, taken from culture after CMV antigen stimulation. The receptors derive from a human donor in good health (CMV status not recorded). Some clones in this sample may be carry-over from other donors' samples. Each CDR3 is given with its conserved first and last residue. Fields, in order: clone size, J gene, V gene, D gene, CDR3 length, CDR3 DNA, CDR3 protein. The D gene is left open where the match is weak. The size of a clone is reported for some rows only, either as once, few or many, or as a class for expanded clones.

clone_size: few
j_call: TRBJ2-1
v_call: TRBV12-3/TRBV12-4
d_call: -
cdr3_length: 14
cdr3_nt: TGTGCCAGCAGTTTAACGGGGGAATACAATGAGCAGTTCTTC
cdr3_aa: CASSLTGEYNEQFF

clone_size: once
j_call: TRBJ2-3
v_call: TRBV20-1
d_call: TRBD1
cdr3_length: 13
cdr3_nt: TGCAGTGCTACCAGACAGGGCTCAGATACGCAGTATTTT
cdr3_aa: CSATRQGSDTQYF

clone_size: -
j_call: TRBJ2-1
v_call: TRBV4-1
d_call: -
cdr3_length: 17
cdr3_nt: TGCGCCAGCAGCCAAGAATTTACGGCAGGGAAAGGTGTAGAGCAGTTCTTC
cdr3_aa: CASSQEFTAGKGVEQFF

clone_size: -
j_call: TRBJ2-7
v_call: TRBV20-1
d_call: -
cdr3_length: 14
cdr3_nt: TGCAGTGCTAATGGGGCCTTGGCTACCTACGAGCAGTACTTC
cdr3_aa: CSANGALATYEQYF

clone_size: -
j_call: TRBJ2-1
v_call: TRBV4-1
d_call: TRBD1
cdr3_length: 13
cdr3_nt: TGCGCCAGCAGCCAGAACCCCCGGGACAGGTTGTTCTTC
cdr3_aa: CASSQNPRDRLFF

clone_size: -
j_call: TRBJ2-7
v_call: TRBV28
d_call: -
cdr3_length: 16
cdr3_nt: TGTGCCAGCAGTTTAGTCTTAATGGGGGCAGCCTACGAGCAGTACTTC
cdr3_aa: CASSLVLMGAAYEQYF

clone_size: -
j_call: TRBJ2-5
v_call: TRBV2
d_call: -
cdr3_length: 15
cdr3_nt: TGTGCCAGCAGTCCTCCGGGACGGGAAGAAGAGACCCAGTACTTC
cdr3_aa: CASSPPGREEETQYF

clone_size: many
j_call: TRBJ2-1
v_call: TRBV7-2
d_call: -
cdr3_length: 14
cdr3_nt: TGTGCCAGCAGCTTTGGGGGGGGCATGAATGAGCAGTTCTTC
cdr3_aa: CASSFGGGMNEQFF

clone_size: -
j_call: TRBJ2-1
v_call: TRBV12-3/TRBV12-4
d_call: -
cdr3_length: 16
cdr3_nt: TGTGCCAGCAGTTCTGGGACTCTAAGCTCCTACAATGAGCAGTTCTTC
cdr3_aa: CASSSGTLSSYNEQFF

clone_size: many
j_call: TRBJ1-4
v_call: TRBV7-9
d_call: TRBD1
cdr3_length: 14
cdr3_nt: TGTGCCAGCAGCCTGACAGGGGCTAATGAAAAACTGTTTTTT
cdr3_aa: CASSLTGANEKLFF

clone_size: -
j_call: TRBJ1-2
v_call: TRBV13
d_call: -
cdr3_length: 12
cdr3_nt: TGTGCCAGCAGCTTAGCGGGGGTCGACTACACCTTC
cdr3_aa: CASSLAGVDYTF

clone_size: few
j_call: TRBJ1-2
v_call: TRBV20-1
d_call: -
cdr3_length: 13
cdr3_nt: TGCAGTGCTAGGCAGGGAGGGGACTATGGCTACACCTTC
cdr3_aa: CSARQGGDYGYTF

clone_size: few
j_call: TRBJ2-7
v_call: TRBV10-3
d_call: -
cdr3_length: 13
cdr3_nt: TGTGCCATCAGTGAGGACAGGTCCTACGAGCAGTACTTC
cdr3_aa: CAISEDRSYEQYF

clone_size: -
j_call: TRBJ2-7
v_call: TRBV7-9
d_call: -
cdr3_length: 14
cdr3_nt: TGTGCCAGCAGCTTTCAGGGCACATTCGGGGAGCAGTACTTC
cdr3_aa: CASSFQGTFGEQYF

clone_size: -
j_call: TRBJ1-1
v_call: TRBV6-6
d_call: -
cdr3_length: 17
cdr3_nt: TGTGCCAGCAGTTACTCAAGGATAAACCTAGGGTGGACTGAAGCTTTCTTT
cdr3_aa: CASSYSRINLGWTEAFF

clone_size: -
j_call: TRBJ2-1
v_call: TRBV11-2
d_call: TRBD2
cdr3_length: 17
cdr3_nt: TGTGCCAGCAGCTTAATTATAAGGCTAGCGGCTAACAATGAGCAGTTCTTC
cdr3_aa: CASSLIIRLAANNEQFF

clone_size: many
j_call: TRBJ2-3
v_call: TRBV9
d_call: -
cdr3_length: 13
cdr3_nt: TGTGCCAGCAGCCCTGCTATCACAGATACGCAGTATTTT
cdr3_aa: CASSPAITDTQYF